This T cell receptor (beta chain) came from a study of cytomegalovirus exposure and HLA in healthy donors. For the study at large: Membership in the Caucasian-associated ancestry cluster was found for 81% of 300 to 500 genotyped donors. The study's findings and limits: Most TCRs appeared rarely, but some public TCRs recurred in many donors.

A remark on this clone: Its antigen is not known.

This CDR3 region has 15 residues. Germline loops: CDR1 SGHTA, CDR2 FQGNSA. The ends lost 5 bases at V and 3 bases at J; junction bases unmatched: 6. The PCR had 60 Vbeta and 13 Jbeta primers. Profiled with immunoSEQ multiplex PCR; TCRdb holds only in-frame clones, not every one. Of 60,000 to 85,000 clones in the sample, over 70% were seen once. The chain employs TRBV7-2 and TRBJ1-3; 8 bases are a match to TRBD1. This receptor was taken from a man aged 40-49 years in good health and CMV-seronegative. The specimen was PBMCs. The DNA of the CDR3 is TGTGCCAGCAGCGCCTACAGGGGGAATGGAAACACCATATATTTT. Amino acids: CASSAYRGNGNTIYF.